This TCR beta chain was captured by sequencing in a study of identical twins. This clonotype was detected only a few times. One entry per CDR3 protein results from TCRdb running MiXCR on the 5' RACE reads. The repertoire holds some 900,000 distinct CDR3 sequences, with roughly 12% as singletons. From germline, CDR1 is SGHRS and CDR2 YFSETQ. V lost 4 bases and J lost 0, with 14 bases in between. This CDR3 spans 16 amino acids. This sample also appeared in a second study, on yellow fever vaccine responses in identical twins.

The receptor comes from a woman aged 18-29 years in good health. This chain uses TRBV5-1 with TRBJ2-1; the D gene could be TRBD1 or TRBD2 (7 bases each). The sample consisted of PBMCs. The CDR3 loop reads CASSSGTDPSYNEQFF. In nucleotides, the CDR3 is TGCGCCAGCAGCAGCGGGACAGACCCCTCCTACAATGAGCAGTTCTTC.